A selection of T cell receptor beta chains follows, all from one sample in a study of cytomegalovirus exposure and HLA in healthy donors. TCRdb's table, derived via immunoSEQ multiplex PCR, lists solely in-frame clones and lacks some. This sample has some 200,000 clones, with 79% found just once. The sample comprised PBMCs. These receptors all come from a woman between 50 and 59 years old in good health and CMV-seronegative. Both conserved end residues are part of each CDR3.

V: TRBV28; J: TRBJ1-2; CDR3: CASSPPGGSGYTF
V: TRBV7-3; J: TRBJ2-3; CDR3: CASSAGTSGTDTQYF
V: TRBV7-9; J: TRBJ1-1; CDR3: CASSPQPNRRNTEAFF
V: TRBV7-9; J: TRBJ1-2; CDR3: CASSQTFGRAYGYTF
V: TRBV2; J: TRBJ1-6; CDR3: CASTAGVGNSPLHF
V: TRBV28; J: -; CDR3: CASSLPTSGDYEQYF
V: TRBV19; J: TRBJ2-5; CDR3: CASSSTGGWETQYF
V: TRBV28; J: TRBJ2-7; CDR3: CASSIVQGVYEQYF
V: TRBV29-1; J: TRBJ2-1; CDR3: CSVGTSGSLSEQFF
V: TRBV6-4; J: TRBJ2-3; CDR3: CASSDGDRSTDTQYF
V: TRBV2; J: TRBJ1-2; CDR3: CASSGGQGGGYTF
V: TRBV7-8; J: TRBJ2-1; CDR3: CASSHQTSGRADEQFF
V: TRBV18; J: TRBJ1-2; CDR3: CASSPLQAGTGRYGYTF
V: TRBV6-5; J: TRBJ2-1; CDR3: CASSYSVASSYNEQFF
V: TRBV7-9; J: TRBJ1-1; CDR3: CASSLINTEAFF
V: TRBV5-4; J: TRBJ1-5; CDR3: CASKPLGQPQHF
V: TRBV9; J: TRBJ1-2; CDR3: CASSVQGDSYGYTF
V: TRBV5-8; J: TRBJ1-5; CDR3: CASSWGDRGLDQPQHF
V: TRBV9; J: TRBJ2-7; CDR3: CASSVESSGDRAFYEQYF
V: TRBV4-1; J: TRBJ2-4; CDR3: CASSPELLAKNIQYF
V: TRBV6-1; J: TRBJ1-1; CDR3: CASSRDSQNTEAFF
V: TRBV19; J: TRBJ2-2; CDR3: CASTRRGGGNTGELFF
V: TRBV5-1; J: TRBJ1-4; CDR3: CASSKLTGAEEKLFF
V: TRBV5-1; J: TRBJ2-7; CDR3: CASGRTSGGGAQYF
V: TRBV28; J: TRBJ2-1; CDR3: CASTQKRLAGGPDQFF
V: TRBV2; J: TRBJ2-3; CDR3: CASSLTGGTDTQYF
V: TRBV21-1; J: TRBJ1-2; CDR3: CASSRRTGGGYGYTF
V: TRBV28; J: TRBJ2-7; CDR3: CASNTAPTQGYEQYF
V: TRBV18; J: TRBJ2-1; CDR3: CASSPGSGRAYEQFF
V: TRBV2; J: TRBJ2-7; CDR3: CASITPGQSSYEQYF
V: TRBV7-2; J: TRBJ2-1; CDR3: CASSARTSGGANEQFF
V: TRBV11-2; J: -; CDR3: CASSLQLGEGSTYEQYF
V: TRBV2; J: TRBJ2-5; CDR3: CASSSTLAGGGTQYF
V: TRBV7-3; J: TRBJ2-1; CDR3: CASSLLGTGIHEQFF
V: TRBV6-4; J: TRBJ1-1; CDR3: CASSANRNTEAFF
V: TRBV19; J: TRBJ1-1; CDR3: CASSGRGGAEAFF
V: TRBV13; J: TRBJ2-7; CDR3: CASSTRQGAPYEQYF
V: TRBV2; J: TRBJ2-5; CDR3: CASSGSGRDLETQYF
V: TRBV7-9; J: TRBJ1-2; CDR3: CASSFPGFNYGYTF
V: TRBV28; J: TRBJ2-7; CDR3: CASSPTGGDFYEQYF
V: TRBV9; J: TRBJ1-4; CDR3: CASSADMKAVLGEKLFF
V: TRBV28; J: TRBJ2-4; CDR3: CASSLPPRRGPKHIQYF
V: TRBV6-1; J: TRBJ2-1; CDR3: CASTKELAGVHEQFF
V: TRBV29-1; J: TRBJ1-5; CDR3: CSVALDRGNQPQHF
V: TRBV19; J: TRBJ1-5; CDR3: CAAGGGFNQPQHF